In its sample, the clone carrying this T cell receptor (beta chain) was seen once. This entry comes from a study of early T cells in non-severe SARS-CoV-2 infection. This CDR3 has 13 residues. The germline V gene encodes CDR1 SGHAT and CDR2 FQNNGV. Trimming removed 4 bases from V and 5 bases from J, with 9 bases in between. MiXCR, applied by TCRdb to the 5' RACE reads, yields one record per CDR3 protein. The sample holds approximately 23,000 distinct CDR3 sequences, roughly 4.2% seen once. The sample consisted of whole blood. This sequence was found in an adult who was a healthcare worker with PCR-confirmed SARS-CoV-2 infection or an uninfected control (not recorded which). The V call is TRBV11-2, the J call TRBJ2-1; perhaps D is TRBD1 or TRBD2 (5 bases each). Here the CDR3 DNA reads TGTGCCAGCAGCTGGGGACCGAACAATGAGCAGTTCTTC. Amino acids: CASSWGPNNEQFF.